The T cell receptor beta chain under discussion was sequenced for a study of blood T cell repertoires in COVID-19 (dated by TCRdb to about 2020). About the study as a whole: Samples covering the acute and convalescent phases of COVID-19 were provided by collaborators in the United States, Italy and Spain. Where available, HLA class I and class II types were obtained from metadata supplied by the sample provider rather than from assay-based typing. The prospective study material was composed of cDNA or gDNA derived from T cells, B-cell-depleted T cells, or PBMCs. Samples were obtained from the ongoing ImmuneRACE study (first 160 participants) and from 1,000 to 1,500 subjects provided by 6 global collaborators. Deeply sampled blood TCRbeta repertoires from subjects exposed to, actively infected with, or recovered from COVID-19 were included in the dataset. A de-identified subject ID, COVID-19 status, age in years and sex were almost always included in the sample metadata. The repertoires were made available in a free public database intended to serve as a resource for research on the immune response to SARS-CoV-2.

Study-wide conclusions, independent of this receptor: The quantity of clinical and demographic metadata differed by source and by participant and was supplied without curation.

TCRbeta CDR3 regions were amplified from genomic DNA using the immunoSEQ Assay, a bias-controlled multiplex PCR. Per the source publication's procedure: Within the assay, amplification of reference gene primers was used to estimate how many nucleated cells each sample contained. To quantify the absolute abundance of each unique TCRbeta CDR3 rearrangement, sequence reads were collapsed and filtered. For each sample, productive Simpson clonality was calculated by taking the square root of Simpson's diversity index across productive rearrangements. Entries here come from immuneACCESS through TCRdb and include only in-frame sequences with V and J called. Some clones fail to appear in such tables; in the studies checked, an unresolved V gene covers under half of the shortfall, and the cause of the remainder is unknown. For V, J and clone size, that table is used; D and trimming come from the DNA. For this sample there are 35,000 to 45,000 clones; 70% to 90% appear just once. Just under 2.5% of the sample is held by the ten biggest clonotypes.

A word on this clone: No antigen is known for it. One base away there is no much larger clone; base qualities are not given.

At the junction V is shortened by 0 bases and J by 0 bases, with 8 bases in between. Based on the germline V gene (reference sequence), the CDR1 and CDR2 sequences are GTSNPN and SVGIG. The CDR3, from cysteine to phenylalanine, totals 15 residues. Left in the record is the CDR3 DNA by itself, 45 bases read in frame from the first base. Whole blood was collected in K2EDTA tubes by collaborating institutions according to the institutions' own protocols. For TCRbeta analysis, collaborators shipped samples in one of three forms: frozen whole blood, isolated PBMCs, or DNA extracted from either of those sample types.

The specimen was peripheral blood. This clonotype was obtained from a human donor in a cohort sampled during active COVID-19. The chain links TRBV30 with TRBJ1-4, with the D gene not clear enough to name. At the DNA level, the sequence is TGTGCCTGGAGTGTTTCCAGTGCAACTAATGAAAAACTGTTTTTT. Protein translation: CAWSVSSATNEKLFF. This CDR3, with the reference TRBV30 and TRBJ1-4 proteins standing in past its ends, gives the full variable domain SQTIHQWPATLVQPVGSPLSLECTVEGTSNPNLYWYRQAAGRGLQLLFYSVGIGQISSEVPQNLSASRPQDRQFILSSKKLLLSDSGFYLCAWSVSSATNEKLFFGSGTQLSVL.